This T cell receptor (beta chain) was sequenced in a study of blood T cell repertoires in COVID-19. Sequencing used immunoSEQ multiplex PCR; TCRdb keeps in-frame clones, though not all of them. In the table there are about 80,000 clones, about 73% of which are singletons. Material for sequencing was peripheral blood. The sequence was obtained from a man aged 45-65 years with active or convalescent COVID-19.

CDR3 protein: CASQGGSGNTIYF. In DNA, the CDR3 is TGTGCCTCCCAGGGCGGTTCTGGAAACACCATATATTTT. The chain joins TRBV2 to TRBJ1-3, with a weak D call TRBD1 (5 bases). Germline lookup yields CDR1 SNHLY and CDR2 FYNNEI. The CDR3 spans 13 residues. Trimming shortened V by 11 bases and J by 1 base, and 12 bases separated the two germline ends.